A selection of T cell receptor beta chains follows, all from one sample in a study of CD8 T cells in ankylosing spondylitis. MiXCR was run by TCRdb on the 5' RACE reads, yielding one entry per CDR3 protein. The repertoire includes some 250,000 distinct CDR3 sequences, 20% to 30% of them detected once, and approximately 0.61% sits in the top ten. Source material: blood, either unsorted or a sorted T cell fraction (not recorded which). These receptors came from a male donor with ankylosing spondylitis or in good health (not recorded which). The CDR3 runs from the conserved cysteine through the conserved F or W. D genes are given only for firm matches. Clone size is given for some rows only: seen once, a few or many times, or a class if the clone is expanded.

clone size	V gene	D gene	J gene	CDR3 DNA	CDR3 protein
many	TRBV5-1	-	TRBJ2-1	TGCGCCAGCAGCGCGACAGGCCCCGTCTCCTACAATGAGCAGTTCTTC	CASSATGPVSYNEQFF
many	TRBV5-5	-	TRBJ2-5	TGTGCCAGCAGCTTGGACGGGGCCAGGGGCGAGACCCAGTACTTC	CASSLDGARGETQYF
many	TRBV20-1	-	TRBJ2-3	TGCAGTGCTAGGACCGACGGCAGCACAGATACGCAGTATTTT	CSARTDGSTDTQYF
-	TRBV10-3	-	TRBJ2-2	TGTGCCATCAGTGGTAACGGGGCGAACACCGGGGAGCTGTTTTTT	CAISGNGANTGELFF
few	TRBV5-1	-	TRBJ2-1	TGCGCCAGCAGCTTGGACATCCGTGAGCAGTTCTTC	CASSLDIREQFF
-	TRBV20-1	TRBD2	TRBJ2-3	TGCAGTGCTAGCCAGCGGGGGGGCCAAAAAGATACGCAGTATTTT	CSASQRGGQKDTQYF
-	TRBV4-1	-	TRBJ2-6	TGCGCCAGCAGCCAAGGTCAGGGGCCCACCTCTGGGGCCAACGTCCTGACTTTC	CASSQGQGPTSGANVLTF
many	TRBV20-1	TRBD1	TRBJ1-6	TGCAGTGTGCCAGACGGGACAGGGAATTCACCCCTCCACTTT	CSVPDGTGNSPLHF
-	TRBV3-1	TRBD1	TRBJ2-7	TGTGCCAGCAGCCTTGGGACAGGCGAGGAGCAGTACTTC	CASSLGTGEEQYF
few	TRBV20-1	-	TRBJ1-1	TGCAGTACCGGGGGAGGGCGGGCCACTGAAGCTTTCTTT	CSTGGGRATEAFF
many	TRBV20-1	-	TRBJ2-3	TGCAGTGCCGGACTAACCTATTACACAGATACGCAGTATTTT	CSAGLTYYTDTQYF
many	TRBV29-1	-	TRBJ2-7	TGCAGCGTTCGGGAACCGTCCTCCTACGAGCAGTACTTC	CSVREPSSYEQYF
few	TRBV5-1	-	TRBJ2-7	TGCGCCAGCAGCTTGGCCTTAGGGGGCGAGCAGTACTTC	CASSLALGGEQYF
many	TRBV20-1	-	TRBJ1-5	TGCAGTGCTTCGAGGAGGGGTGGTCAGCCCCAGCATTTT	CSASRRGGQPQHF
-	TRBV25-1	TRBD2	TRBJ2-7	TGTGCCAGCAGTGATAGCGGGGGGTATCACTACGAGCAGTACTTC	CASSDSGGYHYEQYF
-	TRBV6-5	-	TRBJ2-7	TGTGCCAGCAGTTACTCCGGTTGGGGGGGGGCGTACGAGCAGTACTTC	CASSYSGWGGAYEQYF
few	TRBV20-1	TRBD1	TRBJ2-5	TGCAGTGCTAGAGAAGACAGGGTTGTAGAGACCCAGTACTTC	CSAREDRVVETQYF